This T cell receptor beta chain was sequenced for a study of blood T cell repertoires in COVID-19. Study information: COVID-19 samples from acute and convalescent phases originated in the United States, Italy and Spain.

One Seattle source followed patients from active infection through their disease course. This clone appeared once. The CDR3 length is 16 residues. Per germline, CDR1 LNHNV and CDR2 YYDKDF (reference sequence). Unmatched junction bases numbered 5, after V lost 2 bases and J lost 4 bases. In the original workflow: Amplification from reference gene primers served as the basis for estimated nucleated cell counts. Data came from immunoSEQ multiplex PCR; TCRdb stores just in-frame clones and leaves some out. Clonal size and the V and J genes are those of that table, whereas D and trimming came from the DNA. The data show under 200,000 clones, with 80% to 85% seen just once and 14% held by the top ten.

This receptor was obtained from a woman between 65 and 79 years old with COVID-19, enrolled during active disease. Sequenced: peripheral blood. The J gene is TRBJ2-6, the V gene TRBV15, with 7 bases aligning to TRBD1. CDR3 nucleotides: TGTGCCACCAGCAGATTCACAGGGGCCGGGGCCAACGTCCTGACTTTC. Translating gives CATSRFTGAGANVLTF.